Shown below are 25 T cell receptor beta chains from a single sample sequenced in a study of T-cell memory formation after mild COVID-19. TCRdb redid the calling of the 5' RACE reads with MiXCR, one entry per CDR3 protein. The sample shows more than 100,000 distinct CDR3 sequences, approximately 15% of them seen only once. The specimen sequenced was PBMCs or a T cell subset sorted from them (not recorded which). The source is a man younger than 30 who had mild COVID-19 (a few samples of this study predate the infection). Cell type and time point are not known.

In this sample, this clonotype turned up a few times. V gene TRBV10-3 combines with J gene TRBJ2-5; tentatively, D is TRBD2 (6 bases). Germline V gene data show CDR1 as ENHRY and CDR2 as SYGVKD. The germline V and J ends were trimmed by 7 bases and 5 bases, with 14 bases remaining between them. The CDR3 runs 13 residues. The CDR3: CAIKAGGGETQYF. CDR3 nucleotides: TGTGCCATCAAAGCCGGGGGAGGTGAGACCCAGTACTTC.

This clonotype has more than one count but fewer than ten. The genes are TRBV5-6 and TRBJ2-5, with 14 bases fitting TRBD2. Germline CDR1 and CDR2: SGHDT and YYEEEE. This CDR3 is 18 amino acids long. V lost 4 bases and J lost 5; bases outside the gene matches: 13. CDR3 bases: TGTGCCAGCAGCGCACCCCCGGGACTAGCGGGGGTAGGGGAGACCCAGTACTTC. Its protein product is CASSAPPGLAGVGETQYF.

This clonotype appeared a few times. This rearrangement joins TRBV4-1 to TRBJ2-1; 9 positions agree with TRBD1. V shed 2 bases and J 8 bases; nucleotides not matched to a gene: 4. CDR3 length equals 14 residues. In germline, CDR1 is MGHRA, CDR2 YSYEKL. Here the CDR3 DNA reads TGCGCCAGCAGCCAAAGACAGGGGGTTTATGAGCAGTTCTTC. Protein product: CASSQRQGVYEQFF.

CDR3 DNA sequence: TGCAGTGCTAGAGCCGGGTCTGTCTCTGGAAACACCATATATTTT. Its protein is CSARAGSVSGNTIYF. This rearrangement joins TRBV20-1 to TRBJ1-3; D is unresolved. Trimming pared 1 base from V and 0 bases from J, leaving 10 bases between. The germline gives CDR1 DFQATT, CDR2 SNEGSKA (reference sequence). The CDR3 loop spans 15 amino acids.

This clonotype was picked up many times. V and J are TRBV12-3 or TRBV12-4 and TRBJ2-3; 8 bases fit TRBD2. The V gene end was trimmed by 8 bases and the J gene end by 2 bases; junction bases not matched to a gene: 6. CDR3 length: 14 residues. As DNA, the CDR3 is TGTGCCAGCCGAATACTAGCGGTCACAGATACGCAGTATTTT. It codes for CASRILAVTDTQYF.

This clonotype appeared a few times. V is TRBV6-2 or TRBV6-3 and J is TRBJ1-2, with D possibly being TRBD1 (5 bases). The CDR3 covers 15 residues. Germline CDR1 MNHEY, CDR2 SVGEGT. The V and J ends lost 0 bases and 8 bases respectively, with 16 bases between them. CDR3 residues: CASSYSSGALRGYTF. The CDR3 DNA reads TGTGCCAGCAGTTACTCTTCCGGGGCCCTGAGAGGCTACACCTTC.

V gene TRBV9 combines with J gene TRBJ1-4; 8 nucleotides agree with TRBD1. The CDR3 contains 18 residues. Per germline, CDR1 SGDLS and CDR2 YYNGEE. J was trimmed by 4 bases and V by 4 bases; bases with no gene match: 15. The CDR3 sequence: CASSPSRTGFFNNEKLFF. The DNA for the CDR3 is TGTGCCAGCAGCCCGAGCCGGACAGGGTTCTTTAATAATGAAAAACTGTTTTTT.

This clonotype has just a few counts. The chain recombines TRBV30 with TRBJ1-6, with 9 bases that match TRBD1. After removal of 1 base from V and 8 bases from J, the junction contained 9 bases not matched to a gene. This CDR3 has 16 amino acids. Germline lookup yields CDR1 GTSNPN and CDR2 SVGIG (reference sequence). CDR3 region: CAWSGTGTGSYSPLHF. The DNA of the CDR3 is TGTGCCTGGAGTGGGACCGGGACAGGGTCGTATTCACCCCTCCACTTT.

This clonotype was observed a handful of times. The V and J genes are TRBV5-1 and TRBJ2-3, with 7 bases matching TRBD1. This CDR3 comprises 14 residues. Germline values: CDR1 SGHRS, CDR2 YFSETQ. The junction had 3 bases not matched to a gene; V was cut back by 4 bases and J by 1 base. For the CDR3, the DNA is TGCGCCAGCAGCCCGGGACAGCGCACAGATACGCAGTATTTT. Its protein is CASSPGQRTDTQYF.

The chain couples TRBV7-2 to TRBJ2-1; 10 bases fit TRBD2. Per the germline V gene, CDR1 is SGHTA and CDR2 is FQGNSA. The CDR3 is 15 residues long. With V trimmed by 0 bases and J by 9 bases, 5 bases remained unmatched. The DNA for the CDR3 is TGTGCCAGCAGCTTAGCGGGGACTAGCGAAAGTGAGCAGTTCTTC. The encoded protein is CASSLAGTSESEQFF. The full variable domain, in which reference TRBV7-2 and TRBJ2-1 provide the parts outside the CDR3, is GAGVSQSPSNKVTEKGKDVELRCDPISGHTALYWYRQSLGQGLEFLIYFQGNSAPDKSGLPSDRFSAERTGGSVSTLTIQRTQQEDSAVYLCASSLAGTSESEQFFGPGTRLTVL.

The chain employs TRBV20-1 and TRBJ2-3; 7 bases are a match to TRBD1. V was pared by 6 bases and J by 0 bases, with 6 bases of the junction left unmatched. CDR3 size: 14 residues. Germline V CDR1 and CDR2: DFQATT, SNEGSKA (reference sequence). The CDR3 here is CSAPPGQSTDTQYF. The CDR3 bases are TGCAGTGCCCCACCGGGACAGAGCACAGATACGCAGTATTTT.

V and J are TRBV18 and TRBJ2-6; perhaps TRBD2 as D (6 bases). Germline V lookup: CDR1 KGHSH, CDR2 LQKENI. V was pared by 6 bases and J by 2 bases, with 11 bases between. The CDR3 contains 15 residues. The CDR3 DNA sequence: TGTGCCAGCTCTTCAACGGGGGCTGGGGCCAACGTCCTGACTTTC. Translating gives CASSSTGAGANVLTF.

V and J are TRBV12-3 or TRBV12-4 and TRBJ2-3; 7 bases match TRBD2. J was trimmed by 6 bases and V by 6 bases; bases with no gene match: 9. The CDR3 runs to 14 residues. The DNA of the CDR3 is TGTGCCAGCAGCTTGGGGGGGATTTACGATACGCAGTATTTT. Translating it yields CASSLGGIYDTQYF.

This clonotype was counted only a few times. The gene calls are TRBV20-1 and TRBJ2-5; perhaps TRBD2 as D (6 bases). Germline V gene sequence: CDR1 DFQATT, CDR2 SNEGSKA (reference sequence). V was shortened by 2 bases and J by 7 bases, with 14 bases between the two germline ends. This CDR3 has 13 residues. Here the CDR3 DNA reads TGCAGTGCTAGAATGGCGGGGATGCGGACCCAGTACTTC. Residues: CSARMAGMRTQYF.

The genes are TRBV6-5 and TRBJ1-4; D not resolved. Trimming cost V 6 bases and J 4 bases, with 18 bases left between them. The CDR3 is made up of 16 amino acids. Germline-derived CDR1 and CDR2 are MNHEY and SVGAGI. CDR3 region: CASRSQGPLFNEKLFF. The CDR3, as DNA: TGTGCCAGCAGATCGCAAGGTCCTCTATTTAATGAAAAACTGTTTTTT.

This clonotype was observed a handful of times. The chain combines TRBV29-1 with TRBJ2-3, with TRBD2 identical over 8 bases. V shed 6 bases and J 2 bases; nucleotides not matched to a gene: 10. Germline V gene data show CDR1 as SQVTM and CDR2 as ANQGSEA. The length of the CDR3 is 15 residues. CDR3 residues: CSVNYGTRVTDTQYF. In nucleotides, the CDR3 is TGCAGCGTGAACTACGGGACTAGAGTCACAGATACGCAGTATTTT.

This clonotype was seen only a few times. This chain joins TRBV7-2 and TRBJ1-2; perhaps TRBD1 as D (5 bases). The CDR3 sequence is 12 residues long. Germline V gives CDR1 SGHTA, CDR2 FQGNSA. V was shortened by 4 bases and J by 6 bases, with 9 bases between the two germline ends. The DNA of the CDR3 is TGTGCCAGCAGCTCTTGGGGGGATGGCTACACCTTC. It translates to CASSSWGDGYTF.

In DNA, the CDR3 is TGCAGTGCTAGGTCGGTGACAGGGAGCCACACCATATATTTT. Protein: CSARSVTGSHTIYF. The V gene is TRBV20-1, the J gene TRBJ1-3; 7 bases align to TRBD1. This CDR3 has 14 residues. The V gene end was trimmed by 3 bases and the J gene end by 8 bases; junction bases not matched to a gene: 10. CDR1 is DFQATT, CDR2 SNEGSKA, per germline (reference sequence).

V is TRBV12-3 or TRBV12-4 and J is TRBJ1-1; D is possibly TRBD1 (5 bases). This CDR3 contains 11 residues. The germline V and J ends were trimmed by 9 bases and 7 bases, with 12 bases remaining between them. The CDR3 DNA is TGTGCCAGTACGGGGGTGGGTGAAGCTTTCTTT. It yields the protein CASTGVGEAFF.

This clonotype was seen repeatedly, ten times or more. The chain couples TRBV3-1 to TRBJ2-7; either TRBD1 or TRBD2 may supply D (5 bases each). The ends were cut back, 4 bases at V and 5 bases at J, with 12 bases in the middle. Germline lookup yields CDR1 LGHDT and CDR2 YNNKEL (reference sequence). CDR3 length equals 13 residues. CDR3 region: CASSPPGRDEQYF. The CDR3 nucleotides are TGTGCCAGCAGCCCCCCGGGGCGGGACGAGCAGTACTTC.

This clonotype was seen a handful of times. The rearrangement uses TRBV5-1 and TRBJ2-2; tentatively, D is TRBD1 (5 bases). V lost 0 bases and J 1 base, leaving 7 bases between the germline ends. Germline assignment: CDR1 SGHRS and CDR2 YFSETQ. The CDR3 has 15 residues. The CDR3 sequence: CASSLGQRNTGELFF. CDR3 nucleotides: TGCGCCAGCAGCTTGGGACAGAGGAACACCGGGGAGCTGTTTTTT.

V is TRBV29-1 and J is TRBJ2-5; D possibly uses TRBD1 or TRBD2 (5 bases each). Germline values: CDR1 SQVTM, CDR2 ANQGSEA. The V end was cut by 3 bases, the J end by 0 bases, with 11 bases between. This CDR3 comprises 14 residues. The CDR3 DNA reads TGCAGCGTTGAGGGACCCCAGTACCAAGAGACCCAGTACTTC. Residues: CSVEGPQYQETQYF.

This clonotype has more than one count but fewer than ten. The CDR3 bases are TGTGCCAGCAGCCCCCGTTACCGACCCCCCAATGAGCAGTTCTTC. Its protein product is CASSPRYRPPNEQFF. The chain uses TRBV7-6 and TRBJ2-1; the D is unclear. This CDR3 contains 15 residues. Germline values: CDR1 SGHVS, CDR2 FNYEAQ. V shed 5 bases and J shed 6 bases, with 17 bases lying between them.

This clonotype was picked up a small number of times. The gene calls are TRBV7-2 and TRBJ2-1; 7 bases align to TRBD1. The CDR3 sequence is 15 residues long. The trim removed 5 bases at V and 6 bases at J, leaving 10 bases unmatched. Germline values: CDR1 SGHTA, CDR2 FQGNSA. The CDR3 spells CASSTSGTVVNEQFF. For the CDR3, the DNA is TGTGCCAGCAGCACCTCCGGGACAGTAGTCAATGAGCAGTTCTTC.

Only a few counts were recorded for this clonotype. The chain uses TRBV15 and TRBJ2-5, with D perhaps being TRBD1 or TRBD2 (5 bases each). V dropped 0 bases and J dropped 5 bases, with 10 bases sitting between them. Germline V CDR1 and CDR2: LNHNV, YYDKDF (reference sequence). The CDR3 contains 14 residues. The DNA of the CDR3 is TGTGCCACCAGCAGAGACCGGGGCCGGGAGACCCAGTACTTC. Amino acid sequence: CATSRDRGRETQYF.